Presented here are 15 T cell receptor beta chains from one specimen sequenced in a study of cytomegalovirus exposure and HLA in healthy donors (dated by TCRdb to 2016 to 2017). The method behind the library was the immunoSEQ multiplex PCR assay. For the multiplex PCR, a mixture combining 60 forward primers for TCR Vbeta segments and 13 reverse primers for TCR Jbeta segments was used. TCRdb took this table from immuneACCESS and kept in-frame rearrangements with V and J called. Such tables lack part of the clones; where checked against another copy, unresolved V genes explain under half of the gap, and the rest is unexplained. The sample table includes 45,000 to 55,000 clones. Approximately 10% of the sample comes from the top ten. Sequenced sample: PBMCs. The receptors derive from a woman aged 45-65 years in good health and CMV-seropositive.

The rearrangement joins TRBV11-2 to TRBJ1-2; maybe TRBD1 (5 bases). Germline-derived CDR1 and CDR2 are SGHAT and FQNNGV. The CDR3 sequence is 16 residues long. The V gene lost 5 bases and the J gene lost 4 bases, with 20 bases spanning the gap. CDR3: CASSPPSASRAYGYTF. For the CDR3, the DNA is TGTGCCAGCAGCCCCCCATCGGCCTCCAGGGCCTATGGCTACACCTTC. The full variable domain, rest sourced from reference TRBV11-2 and TRBJ1-2, is EAGVAQSPRYKIIEKRQSVAFWCNPISGHATLYWYQQILGQGPKLLIQFQNNGVVDDSQLPKDRFSAERLKGVDSTLKIQPAKLEDSAVYLCASSPPSASRAYGYTFGSGTRLTVV.

The chain links TRBV11-2 to TRBJ1-4; no reliable D call. Trimming pared 5 bases from V and 2 bases from J, leaving 9 bases between. Germline-derived CDR1 and CDR2 are SGHAT and FQNNGV. The CDR3 covers 14 residues. The CDR3 protein is CASSPGWTNEKLFF. DNA for the CDR3: TGTGCCAGCAGCCCCGGTTGGACTAATGAAAAACTGTTTTTT.

In DNA, the CDR3 is TGCGCCAGCAGCTTGGACGGCGGTGGAAACACCATATATTTT. It is translated as CASSLDGGGNTIYF. The rearrangement uses TRBV5-1 and TRBJ1-3; D remains unclear. In germline, CDR1 is SGHRS, CDR2 YFSETQ. The CDR3 sequence is 14 residues long. The V end was cut by 0 bases, the J end by 3 bases, with 7 bases between.

The genes are TRBV30 and TRBJ2-1; 7 bases are a match to TRBD2. With 4 bases clipped from V and 7 bases from J, the junction kept 4 bases outside the gene matches. The CDR3 runs 12 residues. Germline V CDR1 and CDR2: GTSNPN, SVGIG (reference sequence). The CDR3 spells CAWTSLANEQFF. CDR3 nucleotide sequence: TGTGCCTGGACATCACTAGCGAATGAGCAGTTCTTC.

This sequence joins TRBV19 and TRBJ1-5, with D possibly matching TRBD1 (6 bases). The germline CDR1 and CDR2 sequences are LNHDA and SQIVND (reference sequence). This CDR3 comprises 13 residues. Deletions cut 6 bases from V and 7 bases from J, with 13 bases between. The CDR3 region is CASSARGRQPQHF. The CDR3 DNA reads TGTGCCAGTAGCGCCAGGGGAAGGCAGCCCCAGCATTTT.

V usage is TRBV30 and J usage is TRBJ1-1, with D maybe TRBD1 (6 bases). This CDR3 has 15 residues. Germline V CDR1 and CDR2: GTSNPN, SVGIG (reference sequence). V shed 0 bases and J shed 4 bases, with 15 bases lying between them. The CDR3 coding sequence is TGTGCCTGGAGTGTAGGGGTCAGGGGTGCCACTGAAGCTTTCTTT. Translated, it gives CAWSVGVRGATEAFF.

The chain is built from TRBV13 and TRBJ2-1; D uncertain. Trimming shortened V by 1 base and J by 8 bases, and 6 bases separated the two germline ends. This CDR3 has 12 amino acids. Germline CDR1 is PRHDT and CDR2 is FYEKMQ (reference sequence). CDR3 sequence: CASSLVQDEQFF. The DNA for the CDR3 is TGTGCCAGCAGCTTAGTCCAGGATGAGCAGTTCTTC. Full variable domain (remainder filled in from reference TRBV13 and TRBJ2-1): AAGVIQSPRHLIKEKRETATLKCYPIPRHDTVYWYQQGPGQDPQFLISFYEKMQSDKGSIPDRFSAQQFSDYHSELNMSSLELGDSALYFCASSLVQDEQFFGPGTRLTVL.

The rearrangement joins TRBV7-9 to TRBJ2-3; D perhaps matches TRBD2 (6 bases). The CDR3 length is 13 residues. Germline V gene lookup returns CDR1 SEHNR and CDR2 FQNEAQ (reference sequence). Trimming took 3 bases from V and 4 from J, leaving 8 bases between them. CDR3 region: CASSFTGADTQYF. The CDR3 DNA is TGTGCCAGCAGCTTCACGGGGGCAGATACGCAGTATTTT.

Notes on this clone: An end of the junction does not agree with germline; a read error may underlie this. The same CDR3 can be traced to other DNA sequences in this sample. The V and J genes are TRBV18 and TRBJ1-3, with 7 bases aligning to TRBD1. The germline V gene encodes CDR1 KGHSH and CDR2 LQKENI. The CDR3 extends over 15 amino acids. CDR3: CASSPTGFSGNTIYF. In DNA form, the CDR3 reads TGTGCCAGCTCACCGACAGGGTTCTCTGGGAACACCATATATTTT.

The chain links TRBV7-9 to TRBJ2-3, with 8 bases that match TRBD2. The germline CDR1 and CDR2 sequences are SEHNR and FQNEAQ (reference sequence). V lost 4 bases, J lost 5 bases, and 8 bases stayed unmatched. This CDR3 is built from 15 residues. The DNA of the CDR3 is TGTGCCAGCAGCTCAGAAGCGGGAGCGGGAGATACGCAGTATTTT. Protein sequence: CASSSEAGAGDTQYF.

The chain recombines TRBV4-3 with TRBJ2-5; 9 bases agree with TRBD2. Unmatched junction bases numbered 8, after V lost 1 base and J lost 2 bases. The CDR3 has 17 residues. CDR1 LGHNA and CDR2 YSLEER come from the germline V gene. CDR3 nucleotide sequence: TGCGCCAGCAGCCAAGGCATCCGAGCGGGGGGACAAGAGACCCAGTACTTC. Protein sequence: CASSQGIRAGGQETQYF.

The chain uses TRBV4-3 and TRBJ1-2, with 8 positions matching TRBD1. Per the germline V gene, CDR1 is LGHNA and CDR2 is YSLEER. With 3 bases clipped from V and 3 bases from J, the junction kept 6 bases outside the gene matches. The CDR3 contains 15 residues. This chain's CDR3 is CASSQTDREDYGYTF. Written as DNA, the CDR3 is TGCGCCAGCAGCCAGACGGACAGGGAGGACTATGGCTACACCTTC.

V and J are TRBV10-3 and TRBJ2-7, with D possibly matching TRBD1 (6 bases). V was shortened by 3 bases and J by 3 bases, with 9 bases between the two germline ends. The CDR3 is 13 amino acids. CDR1 ENHRY and CDR2 SYGVKD come from the germline V gene. CDR3 nucleotide sequence: TGTGCCATCAGTGACTCAGGGGTCTACGAGCAGTACTTC. Translating gives CAISDSGVYEQYF.

The chain couples TRBV7-6 to TRBJ2-7; no clear D. Germline CDR1 SGHVS, CDR2 FNYEAQ. Trimming took off 5 bases at V and 1 base at J, with 15 bases between the two ends. The CDR3 spans 15 residues. Here the CDR3 DNA reads TGTGCCAGCAGCCCTCTCGGCAGGTTGTCCTACGAGCAGTACTTC. Its protein is CASSPLGRLSYEQYF.

V is TRBV19 and J is TRBJ2-3; D call uncertain. There are 14 residues in the CDR3. The germline CDR1 and CDR2 sequences are LNHDA and SQIVND (reference sequence). Trimming left V 3 bases short and J 1 base short, with 8 bases between. CDR3 protein: CASSISRGTDTQYF. The CDR3 nucleotides read TGTGCCAGTAGTATTAGCCGGGGCACAGATACGCAGTATTTT.